Here is one T cell receptor beta chain with its context. The data originate from a study of control samples from healthy donors and cancer patients. CDR1 is MDHEN and CDR2 is SYDVKM in the germline V gene. Trimming left V 2 bases short and J 1 base short, with 11 bases between. CDR3 length: 15 residues. Clones were read by immunoSEQ multiplex PCR, and TCRdb kept only the in-frame ones, dropping some. Of under 130,000 clones listed, roughly 80% are singletons. The rearrangement joins TRBV28 to TRBJ1-1; maybe TRBD1 (5 bases). The sample was blood. This TCR derives from a woman between 45 and 65 years old in good health. CDR3 sequence (DNA): TGTGCCAGCAGTTTAATGGGGCAGGCGAACACTGAAGCTTTCTTT. This encodes CASSLMGQANTEAFF.